This passage covers 25 T cell receptor beta chains from one sample sequenced in a study of cytomegalovirus exposure and HLA in healthy donors. The assay was immunoSEQ multiplex PCR, and TCRdb's table has in-frame clones only and misses some. The sample contains some 190,000 clones, around 86% of which appear only once. The specimen was PBMCs. These receptor sequences come from a man under 40 in good health and CMV-seropositive.

This clone was detected once. This chain connects TRBV27 to TRBJ2-1, with a weak D call TRBD2 (5 bases). This CDR3 is built from 18 residues. V shed 5 bases and J shed 0 bases, with 20 bases lying between them. CDR1 is MNHEY, CDR2 SMNVEV, per germline (reference sequence). In DNA, the CDR3 is TGTGCCAGCAGTCCAACCGGACTTTCTGATAGCTCCTACAATGAGCAGTTCTTC. Translated, it gives CASSPTGLSDSSYNEQFF.

V and J are TRBV6-5 and TRBJ2-2, with D hard to call. This CDR3 spans 13 amino acids. Germline CDR1 is MNHEY and CDR2 is SVGAGI. The ends were cut back, 5 bases at V and 4 bases at J, with 8 bases in the middle. The CDR3 spells CASSILVTGELFF. In DNA form, the CDR3 reads TGTGCCAGCAGTATCCTAGTCACCGGGGAGCTGTTTTTT.

This chain uses TRBV29-1 with TRBJ1-2; unclear D gene. Trimming stripped 6 bases from V and 8 bases from J, with 13 bases between. Germline V lookup: CDR1 SQVTM, CDR2 ANQGSEA. The CDR3 covers 11 residues. In DNA, the CDR3 is TGCAGCGTAAAGCCCCGAGAGGGCTACACCTTC. Protein sequence: CSVKPREGYTF.

The chain combines TRBV7-2 with TRBJ1-2; 7 bases map to TRBD1. Germline CDR1 SGHTA, CDR2 FQGNSA. The junction had 13 bases not matched to a gene; V was cut back by 1 base and J by 2 bases. The CDR3 has 18 amino acids. The CDR3 nucleotides are TGTGCCAGCAGCTTAGTCCAAACCCCCGGGACAGTGAACTATGGCTACACCTTC. Its translation: CASSLVQTPGTVNYGYTF.

V gene TRBV19 combines with J gene TRBJ2-3, with 7 bases identical to TRBD1. Germline CDR1 reads LNHDA; CDR2 reads SQIVND (reference sequence). V gave up 3 bases and J gave up 4 bases; unmatched junction bases: 7. This CDR3 has 15 amino acids. CDR3 coding DNA: TGTGCCAGTAGTATTGGGGTTCAGGGGGCAGATACGCAGTATTTT. Translation gives CASSIGVQGADTQYF. Looking up the rest from reference TRBV19 and TRBJ2-3 gives the full variable domain: DGGITQSPKYLFRKEGQNVTLSCEQNLNHDAMYWYRQDPGQGLRLIYYSQIVNDFQKGDIAEGYSVSREKKESFPLTVTSAQKNPTAFYLCASSIGVQGADTQYFGPGTRLTVL.

This sequence joins TRBV2 and TRBJ1-5; D is undetermined. Trimming pared 8 bases from V and 6 bases from J, leaving 8 bases between. The CDR3 contains 11 residues. The germline CDR1 and CDR2 sequences are SNHLY and FYNNEI. The CDR3 sequence is CASGVGQPQHF. CDR3 nucleotides: TGTGCCAGCGGAGTTGGTCAGCCCCAGCATTTT.

This clone has just one count. The chain recombines TRBV18 with TRBJ2-3; D is ambiguous. The CDR3 is 14 residues long. Deletions cut 3 bases from V and 6 bases from J, with 13 bases between. Germline assignment: CDR1 KGHSH and CDR2 LQKENI. The CDR3 DNA follows: TGTGCCAGCTCACCTTCTGACATCCCGGATACGCAGTATTTT. This codes for CASSPSDIPDTQYF.

The chain employs TRBV5-1 and TRBJ2-5; D ambiguous. Trimming removed 5 bases from V and 1 base from J, with 9 bases in between. The germline gives CDR1 SGHRS, CDR2 YFSETQ. The CDR3 has 13 residues. CDR3 sequence (DNA): TGCGCCAGCAGTCTGAGGTTCCAAGAGACCCAGTACTTC. It specifies CASSLRFQETQYF.

The chain employs TRBV12-1 and TRBJ2-5; TRBD2 is the table's D call and was not checked against the DNA. TRBV12-1 is described as a pseudogene. This CDR3 is 16 amino acids long. CDR3 in amino acids: CASSSASGGGPETQYF. For the CDR3, the DNA is TGTGCCAGCAGCTCCGCTAGCGGAGGCGGGCCAGAGACCCAGTACTTC.

V gene TRBV4-1 combines with J gene TRBJ2-3; unclear D gene. Trimming removed 2 bases at V and 2 bases at J, with 11 bases between. Germline V gene sequence: CDR1 MGHRA, CDR2 YSYEKL. The CDR3 loop spans 15 amino acids. The CDR3 DNA is TGCGCCAGCAGCCAAACAGAGTCCCTCACAGATACGCAGTATTTT. Amino acids: CASSQTESLTDTQYF.

The sample holds a few counts of this clone. This chain uses TRBV2 with TRBJ2-1; 8 nucleotides line up with TRBD2. CDR3 length: 11 amino acids. Germline CDR1 is SNHLY and CDR2 is FYNNEI. V was pared by 10 bases and J by 8 bases, with 4 bases of the junction left unmatched. The CDR3 loop is CATLAGYEQFF. The CDR3 nucleotides are TGTGCCACATTAGCGGGATATGAGCAGTTCTTC.

This sequence joins TRBV6-6 and TRBJ2-7, with 7 positions matching TRBD1. With V trimmed by 7 bases and J by 3 bases, 6 bases remained unmatched. Germline CDR1 is MNHNY and CDR2 is SVGAGI (reference sequence). There are 13 residues in the CDR3. The CDR3 protein is CASTGQVNYEQYF. The CDR3 coding sequence is TGTGCCAGCACTGGACAGGTAAACTACGAGCAGTACTTC.

This chain links TRBV7-6 with TRBJ2-3; 11 nucleotides match TRBD2. The ends lost 3 bases at V and 3 bases at J; junction bases unmatched: 5. The CDR3 length is 16 residues. The V gene's germline CDR1 is SGHVS and CDR2 FNYEAQ. For the CDR3, the DNA is TGTGCCAGCAGCTTTACTAGCGGGGGATTGACAGATACGCAGTATTTT. Its protein is CASSFTSGGLTDTQYF.

There are a few counts of this clone. This chain connects TRBV4-2 to TRBJ2-2; no clear D. Trimming took 2 bases from V and 9 from J, leaving 10 bases between them. In germline, CDR1 is LGHNA, CDR2 YNFKEQ. The CDR3 extends over 13 amino acids. CDR3 residues: CASSQRSPRELFF. CDR3 nucleotides: TGTGCCAGCAGCCAAAGGTCTCCCCGGGAGCTGTTTTTT.

The V and J genes are TRBV9 and TRBJ1-2, with D possibly being TRBD1 (6 bases). The V end was cut by 0 bases, the J end by 3 bases, with 9 bases between. CDR3 size: 14 residues. Germline CDR1 and CDR2: SGDLS and YYNGEE. CDR3 in DNA: TGTGCCAGCAGCGTAGGTGCAGGGGACTATGGCTACACCTTC. Encoded protein: CASSVGAGDYGYTF.

This chain links TRBV5-1 with TRBJ2-1; 8 nucleotides align to TRBD2. Germline V CDR1 and CDR2: SGHRS, YFSETQ. CDR3 length: 16 amino acids. The V gene end was trimmed by 0 bases and the J gene end by 3 bases; junction bases not matched to a gene: 5. The CDR3 is CASSLGSGGNYNEQFF. DNA for the CDR3: TGCGCCAGCAGCTTGGGGAGCGGGGGAAACTACAATGAGCAGTTCTTC.

This clone has a single count. The rearrangement joins TRBV9 to TRBJ2-7; D unresolved. The CDR3 is made up of 14 amino acids. The V gene's germline CDR1 is SGDLS and CDR2 YYNGEE. V was trimmed by 0 bases and J by 0 bases, leaving 7 bases between them. The CDR3 DNA follows: TGTGCCAGCAGCGTAGAGACCTACTCCTACGAGCAGTACTTC. Residues: CASSVETYSYEQYF.

Of note for this clone: The same CDR3 also results from other DNA sequences found in this sample. J is TRBJ2-1 and V is TRBV5-1; a possible D gene is TRBD1 (6 bases). Trimming took off 0 bases at V and 4 bases at J, with 8 bases between the two ends. The length of the CDR3 is 14 residues. CDR1 SGHRS and CDR2 YFSETQ come from the germline V gene. CDR3 sequence reads: CASSLAGEYNEQFF. DNA for the CDR3: TGCGCCAGCAGCTTGGCAGGGGAATACAATGAGCAGTTCTTC. The whole variable domain, remainder taken from reference TRBV5-1 and TRBJ2-1, is KAGVTQTPRYLIKTRGQQVTLSCSPISGHRSVSWYQQTPGQGLQFLFEYFSETQRNKGNFPGRFSGRQFSNSRSEMNVSTLELGDSALYLCASSLAGEYNEQFFGPGTRLTVL.

The V and J genes are TRBV27 and TRBJ2-5; unclear D gene. CDR1 MNHEY and CDR2 SMNVEV come from the germline V gene (reference sequence). The CDR3 spans 12 residues. The ends were cut back, 2 bases at V and 0 bases at J, with 1 base in the middle. This CDR3 reads CASSLDQETQYF. CDR3 in DNA: TGTGCCAGCAGTTTAGACCAAGAGACCCAGTACTTC.

The J gene is TRBJ2-3, the V gene TRBV5-1; the match to TRBD2 covers 10 bases. The V gene end was trimmed by 4 bases and the J gene end by 0 bases; junction bases not matched to a gene: 8. Germline V gene lookup returns CDR1 SGHRS and CDR2 YFSETQ. The CDR3 totals 17 residues. The CDR3 spells CASSTWTSGPSTDTQYF. As DNA, the CDR3 is TGCGCCAGCAGCACCTGGACTAGCGGACCTAGCACAGATACGCAGTATTTT.

This sequence joins TRBV9 and TRBJ2-3, with D unresolved. Looked up from germline, CDR1 is SGDLS and CDR2 is YYNGEE. The CDR3 totals 11 residues. V was clipped by 0 bases and J by 4 bases, with 0 bases between them. The CDR3 sequence: CASSVADTQYF. DNA of the CDR3: TGTGCCAGCAGCGTAGCAGATACGCAGTATTTT. Full variable domain (rest looked up from reference TRBV9 and TRBJ2-3): DSGVTQTPKHLITATGQRVTLRCSPRSGDLSVYWYQQSLDQGLQFLIQYYNGEERAKGNILERFSAQQFPDLHSELNLSSLELGDSALYFCASSVADTQYFGPGTRLTVL.

This chain uses TRBV19 with TRBJ2-7; 9 nucleotides match TRBD2. The V segment lost 6 bases and the J segment 3 bases; nucleotides outside the gene matches: 9. From germline, CDR1 is LNHDA and CDR2 SQIVND (reference sequence). The CDR3 totals 15 residues. The CDR3 sequence is CASRPSLAGYYEQYF. For the CDR3, the DNA is TGTGCCAGTAGGCCGTCACTAGCGGGTTACTACGAGCAGTACTTC.

Of note for this clone: In the same sample, other DNA sequences code for this CDR3. The chain combines TRBV19 with TRBJ2-1; the D is unclear. CDR3 length: 12 residues. Germline values: CDR1 LNHDA, CDR2 SQIVND (reference sequence). Trimming took off 8 bases at V and 4 bases at J, with 9 bases between the two ends. CDR3 amino acids: CASRGPYNEQFF. Written as DNA, the CDR3 is TGTGCCAGTCGAGGACCATACAATGAGCAGTTCTTC. The full variable domain, its missing parts supplied by reference TRBV19 and TRBJ2-1, is DGGITQSPKYLFRKEGQNVTLSCEQNLNHDAMYWYRQDPGQGLRLIYYSQIVNDFQKGDIAEGYSVSREKKESFPLTVTSAQKNPTAFYLCASRGPYNEQFFGPGTRLTVL.

This CDR3 reads CASSETPQGVGTEAFF. The CDR3 bases are TGTGCCAGCAGTGAGACCCCACAGGGGGTCGGGACTGAAGCTTTCTTT. The chain has TRBV2 and TRBJ1-1, with 8 bases lining up with TRBD1. In germline, CDR1 is SNHLY, CDR2 FYNNEI. The CDR3 runs 16 residues. V shed 3 bases and J 5 bases; nucleotides not matched to a gene: 11.

The chain uses TRBV27 and TRBJ2-6, with 7 bases that match TRBD2. Looked up from germline, CDR1 is MNHEY and CDR2 is SMNVEV (reference sequence). The CDR3 has 22 amino acids. The J segment lost 2 bases and the V segment lost 1 base, leaving 20 bases of the junction unmatched. CDR3 in amino acids: CASSLWSPRAGERPTGANVLTF. Here the CDR3 DNA reads TGTGCCAGCAGTTTATGGTCCCCTCGTGCGGGGGAGCGCCCGACTGGGGCCAACGTCCTGACTTTC.